These T cell receptor beta chains were read from a single sample in a study of blood T cell repertoires in COVID-19. Profiling relied on immunoSEQ multiplex PCR, and the TCRdb table lists in-frame clones only, not all of them. Among approximately 190,000 clones listed, roughly four fifths were seen once. Sequencing was done on a sample of peripheral blood. The receptors were gathered from a woman aged 40-49 years with acute or convalescent COVID-19. The CDR3 runs from the conserved cysteine through the conserved F or W. D genes are given only for firm matches. Some rows have no size entry. The others give once, few or many, or a class for an expanded clone.

cdr3_length j_call d_call clone_size v_call cdr3_nt cdr3_aa
16 TRBJ2-7 TRBD2 NA TRBV4-1 TGCGCCAGCAGCCCCCCGACGGGGGGGCCGGGCCACGAGCAGTACTTC CASSPPTGGPGHEQYF
13 TRBJ2-5 NA NA TRBV7-3 TGTGCCAGCAGCGCCCGGGACAAGGATACCCAGTACTTC CASSARDKDTQYF
17 TRBJ2-1 TRBD2 NA TRBV9 TGTGCCAGCAGCGTAGCCCCAGGACTAGCGGGGGGGAATGAGCAGTTCTTC CASSVAPGLAGGNEQFF
13 TRBJ2-1 NA NA TRBV6-4 TGTGCCAGCAGTGACTTGGCGGGGCTGGGCCAGTTCTTC CASSDLAGLGQFF
15 TRBJ1-2 TRBD1 NA TRBV28 TGTGCCAGCAGTTCTACCAAGCGACAGGGTTATGGCTACACCTTC CASSSTKRQGYGYTF
12 TRBJ1-2 NA NA TRBV6-5 TGTGCCAGCAGGCTACAGGGAAATGGCTACACCTTC CASRLQGNGYTF
13 TRBJ1-3 NA NA TRBV5-1 TGCGCCAGCAGCTCGGGCTCTGGAAACACCATATATTTT CASSSGSGNTIYF
14 TRBJ2-1 NA NA TRBV3-1/TRBV3-2 TGTGCCAGCAGCCAGACCCAGGGGTCCAATGAGCAGTTCTTC CASSQTQGSNEQFF
15 TRBJ2-7 NA NA TRBV5-1 TGCGCCAGCAGCTTTGGAGATAACCTCTCCTACGAGCAGTACTTC CASSFGDNLSYEQYF
14 TRBJ1-5 NA once TRBV28 TGTGCCAGCCGGCAGGGGACCCTAGATCAGCCCCAGCATTTT CASRQGTLDQPQHF
16 TRBJ2-1 NA NA TRBV7-9 TGTGCCAGCAGCTTAGCGAAGGGGGTGCTTTACAATGAGCAGTTCTTC CASSLAKGVLYNEQFF
14 TRBJ1-5 NA NA TRBV7-9 TGTGCCAGCAGCTTTCAGGGTGGCAATCAGCCCCAGCATTTT CASSFQGGNQPQHF
14 TRBJ2-7 NA once TRBV2 TGTGCCAGCAGTGAAGCGGGAGTGTCCTACGAGCAGTACTTC CASSEAGVSYEQYF
11 TRBJ2-3 NA NA TRBV20-1 TGCAGTGGCGCGTACGCAGATACGCAGTATTTT CSGAYADTQYF
12 TRBJ2-1 NA NA TRBV30 TGTGCCTGGAGTTTACTTTACAATGAGCAGTTCTTC CAWSLLYNEQFF
14 TRBJ1-4 NA NA TRBV20-1 TGCAGTGCTAGTTTCGTCGGGGGTAATGAAAAACTGTTTTTT CSASFVGGNEKLFF
14 TRBJ2-6 NA NA TRBV5-1 TGCGCCAGCCGAACTCTCTCTGGGGCCAACGTCCTGACTTTC CASRTLSGANVLTF
19 TRBJ1-2 TRBD1 NA TRBV2 TGTGCCAGCAGCATCCCCACTAAGACTAGACAGGGGGAGGACTATGGCTACACCTTC CASSIPTKTRQGEDYGYTF
16 TRBJ1-3 TRBD1 NA TRBV4-1 TGCGCCAGCAGCGGACGACAGGGGGGAAGTGGAAACACCATATATTTT CASSGRQGGSGNTIYF
16 TRBJ2-4 NA NA TRBV6-6 TGTGCCAGCAGTTCCCCGGCCGCAGGTGCCAAAAACATTCAGTACTTC CASSSPAAGAKNIQYF
12 TRBJ2-1 TRBD2 once TRBV12-3/TRBV12-4 TGTGCCAGCAAAGGGAGGGACAATGAGCAGTTCTTC CASKGRDNEQFF
13 TRBJ1-5 TRBD1 NA TRBV10-3 TGTGCCATCCGGGACAGGGGGGATCAGCCCCAGCATTTT CAIRDRGDQPQHF
13 TRBJ2-1 TRBD2 NA TRBV27 TGTGCCACCGGGGGGGGTTCCTACAATGAGCAGTTCTTC CATGGGSYNEQFF
12 TRBJ1-1 NA NA TRBV5-6 TGTGCCAGCAGCTTTAGTTTTTCTGAAGCTTTCTTT CASSFSFSEAFF
15 TRBJ2-1 NA NA TRBV5-1 TGCGCCAGCAGCGGAACAGGGTTCCGCCCGTATGAGCAGTTCTTC CASSGTGFRPYEQFF
13 TRBJ2-5 NA once TRBV16 TGTGCCAGCAGCCAAGGGAGCCAAGAGACCCAGTACTTC CASSQGSQETQYF
14 TRBJ2-2 TRBD1 NA TRBV10-3 TGTGCCATCAGGGGGACAGGGGACACCGGGGAGCTGTTTTTT CAIRGTGDTGELFF